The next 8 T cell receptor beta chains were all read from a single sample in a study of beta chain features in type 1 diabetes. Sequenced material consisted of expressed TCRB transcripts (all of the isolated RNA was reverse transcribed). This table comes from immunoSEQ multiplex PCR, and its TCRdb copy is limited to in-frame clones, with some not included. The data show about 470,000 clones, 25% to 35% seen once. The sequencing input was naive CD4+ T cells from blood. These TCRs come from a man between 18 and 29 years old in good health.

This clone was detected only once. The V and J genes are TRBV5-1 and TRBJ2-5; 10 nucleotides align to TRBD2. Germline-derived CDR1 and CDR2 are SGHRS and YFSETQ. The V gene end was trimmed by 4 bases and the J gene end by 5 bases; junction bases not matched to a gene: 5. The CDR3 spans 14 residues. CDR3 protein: CASSAGLAWETQYF. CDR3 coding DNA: TGCGCCAGCAGCGCGGGACTAGCGTGGGAGACCCAGTACTTC.

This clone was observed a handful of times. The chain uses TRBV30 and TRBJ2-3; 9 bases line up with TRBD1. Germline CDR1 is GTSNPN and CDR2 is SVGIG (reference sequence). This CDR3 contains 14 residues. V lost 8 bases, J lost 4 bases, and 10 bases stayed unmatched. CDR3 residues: CAHTGGHPADTQYF. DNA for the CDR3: TGTGCCCATACAGGGGGCCATCCCGCAGATACGCAGTATTTT.

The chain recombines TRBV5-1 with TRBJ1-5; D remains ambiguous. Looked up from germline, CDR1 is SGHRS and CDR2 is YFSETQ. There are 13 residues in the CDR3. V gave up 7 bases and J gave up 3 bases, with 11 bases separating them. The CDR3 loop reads CASARMTNQPQHF. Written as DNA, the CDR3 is TGCGCCAGCGCTCGGATGACCAATCAGCCCCAGCATTTT.

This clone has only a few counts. The CDR3 protein is CASSQALGQAHEQYF. The CDR3 DNA sequence: TGCGCCAGCAGCCAAGCGCTCGGACAGGCCCACGAGCAGTACTTC. This chain uses TRBV4-3 with TRBJ2-7, with TRBD1 matching 7 bases. The length of the CDR3 is 15 residues. V lost 1 base to trimming and J lost 5 bases; unmatched junction nucleotides: 8. Germline V gene lookup returns CDR1 LGHNA and CDR2 YSLEER.

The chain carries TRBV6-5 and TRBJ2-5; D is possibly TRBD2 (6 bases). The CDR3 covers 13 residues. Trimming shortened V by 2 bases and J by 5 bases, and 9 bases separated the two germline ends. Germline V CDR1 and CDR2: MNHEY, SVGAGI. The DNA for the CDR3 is TGTGCCAGCAGTTACGCGGGGCGGGAGACCCAGTACTTC. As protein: CASSYAGRETQYF.

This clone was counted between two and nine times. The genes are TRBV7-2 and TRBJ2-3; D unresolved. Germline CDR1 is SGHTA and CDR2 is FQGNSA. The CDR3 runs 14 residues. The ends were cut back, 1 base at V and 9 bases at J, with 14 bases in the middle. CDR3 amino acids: CASSLGRMRITQYF. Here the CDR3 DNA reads TGTGCCAGCAGCTTAGGCCGGATGAGAATAACGCAGTATTTT.

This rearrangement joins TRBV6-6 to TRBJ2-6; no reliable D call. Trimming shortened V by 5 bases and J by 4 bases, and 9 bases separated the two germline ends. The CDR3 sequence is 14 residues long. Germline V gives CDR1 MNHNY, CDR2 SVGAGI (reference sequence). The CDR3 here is CASSGPLGANVLTF. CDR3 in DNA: TGTGCCAGCAGTGGCCCCCTCGGGGCCAACGTCCTGACTTTC.

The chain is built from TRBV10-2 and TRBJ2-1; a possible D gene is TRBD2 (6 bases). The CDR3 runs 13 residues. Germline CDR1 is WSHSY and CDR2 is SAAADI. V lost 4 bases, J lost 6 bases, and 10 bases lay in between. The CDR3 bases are TGCGCCAGCAGTGGGACTATGTTCAATGAGCAGTTCTTC. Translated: CASSGTMFNEQFF.